The clone carrying this T cell receptor beta chain was detected ten times or more. The target antigen is unknown. CDR3 length equals 19 residues. The germline V gene encodes CDR1 MNHEY and CDR2 SVGAGI. J lost 4 bases, V lost 0 bases, and 16 bases had no gene match. TCRdb analysed the 5' RACE reads with MiXCR anew, one entry per CDR3 protein. The table records 200,000 or so distinct CDR3 sequences, under 30% of them present only once. This sample was taken from a study of CD8 T cells in ankylosing spondylitis. Study-wide results and caveats: Certain motif variants had earlier been reported in reactive arthritis synovial fluid and blood.

The source material was blood, either unsorted or a sorted T cell fraction (not recorded which). V gene TRBV6-5 combines with J gene TRBJ2-5, with TRBD2 matching 8 bases. The source is a male donor with ankylosing spondylitis or in good health (not recorded which). The CDR3 DNA sequence: TGTGCCAGCAGTTACTCTCGCATGGGAACGGGAGGGCCCGGAGAGACCCAGTACTTC. Translation gives CASSYSRMGTGGPGETQYF.